One sample yielded the 2 T cell receptor beta chains listed below, sequenced in a study of T cells after yellow fever vaccination. TCRdb reprocessed the 5' RACE reads via MiXCR and lists one record per CDR3 protein. This table holds 500,000 to 700,000 distinct CDR3 sequences, 15% to 20% found once. The sample in question was PBMCs, obtained 15 days after the yellow fever booster vaccination. The source of these receptors is a man aged 30-40 years who received the YFV17D yellow fever vaccine.

V usage is TRBV11-2 and J usage is TRBJ2-5; D may be TRBD2 (5 bases). The V end lost 5 bases, the J end lost 5 bases, and 12 bases lay between the germline ends. In germline, CDR1 is SGHAT, CDR2 FQNNGV. The CDR3 has 13 amino acids. The CDR3 nucleotides read TGTGCCAGCAGCCCGCCGGGGTACGAGACCCAGTACTTC. Translated, it gives CASSPPGYETQYF.

This chain links TRBV6-2 or TRBV6-3 with TRBJ2-2, with D tentatively TRBD1 (5 bases). The CDR3 is 17 amino acids. CDR1 and CDR2 (germline): MNHEY, SVGEGT. V was pared by 6 bases and J by 4 bases, with 21 bases between. The chain's CDR3 is CASRGFGLQGATGELFF. CDR3 in DNA: TGTGCCAGCAGGGGATTCGGGCTGCAAGGGGCCACCGGGGAGCTGTTTTTT.